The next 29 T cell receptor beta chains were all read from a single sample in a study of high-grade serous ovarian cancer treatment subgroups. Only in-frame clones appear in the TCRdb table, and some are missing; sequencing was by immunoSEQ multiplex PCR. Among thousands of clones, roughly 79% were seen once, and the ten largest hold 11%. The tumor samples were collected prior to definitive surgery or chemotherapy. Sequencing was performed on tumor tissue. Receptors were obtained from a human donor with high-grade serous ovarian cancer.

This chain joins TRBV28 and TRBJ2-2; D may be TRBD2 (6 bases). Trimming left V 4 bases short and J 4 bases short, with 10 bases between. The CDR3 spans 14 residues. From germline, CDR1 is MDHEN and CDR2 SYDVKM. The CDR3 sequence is CASSSWGGTGELFF. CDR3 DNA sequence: TGTGCCAGCAGTTCGTGGGGAGGCACCGGGGAGCTGTTTTTT. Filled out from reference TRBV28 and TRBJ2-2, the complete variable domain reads DVKVTQSSRYLVKRTGEKVFLECVQDMDHENMFWYRQDPGLGLRLIYFSYDVKMKEKGDIPEGYSVSREKKERFSLILESASTNQTSMYLCASSSWGGTGELFFGEGSRLTVL.

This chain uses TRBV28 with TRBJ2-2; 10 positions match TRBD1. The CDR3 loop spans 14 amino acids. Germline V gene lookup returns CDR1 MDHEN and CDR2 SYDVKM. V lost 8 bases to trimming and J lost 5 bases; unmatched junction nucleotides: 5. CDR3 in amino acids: CASEGQGLTGELFF. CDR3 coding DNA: TGTGCCAGCGAGGGACAGGGGCTAACCGGGGAGCTGTTTTTT.

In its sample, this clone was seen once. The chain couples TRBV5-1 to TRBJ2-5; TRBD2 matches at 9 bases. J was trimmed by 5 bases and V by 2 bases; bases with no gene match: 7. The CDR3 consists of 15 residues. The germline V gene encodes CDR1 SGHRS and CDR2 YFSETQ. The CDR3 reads CASSLRTSAIETQYF. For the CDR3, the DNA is TGCGCCAGCAGCTTAAGGACTAGCGCTATCGAGACCCAGTACTTC.

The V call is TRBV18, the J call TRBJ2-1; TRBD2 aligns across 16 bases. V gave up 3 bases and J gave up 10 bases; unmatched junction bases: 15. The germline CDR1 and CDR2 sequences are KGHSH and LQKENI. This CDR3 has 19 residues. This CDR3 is CASSPSGTSGRAPLGEQFF. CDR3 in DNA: TGTGCCAGCTCACCCTCCGGGACTAGCGGGAGGGCCCCGTTGGGGGAGCAGTTCTTC.

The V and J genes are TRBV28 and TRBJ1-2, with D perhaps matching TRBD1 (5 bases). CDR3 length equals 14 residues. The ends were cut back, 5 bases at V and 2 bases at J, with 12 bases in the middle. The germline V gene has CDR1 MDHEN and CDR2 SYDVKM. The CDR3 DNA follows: TGTGCCAGCAGTCGGACGCGGGGGAACTATGGCTACACCTTC. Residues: CASSRTRGNYGYTF.

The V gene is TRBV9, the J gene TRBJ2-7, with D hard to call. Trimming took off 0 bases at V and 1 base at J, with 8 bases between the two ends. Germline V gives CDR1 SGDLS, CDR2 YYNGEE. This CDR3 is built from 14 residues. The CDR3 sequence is CASSVGVGSYEQYF. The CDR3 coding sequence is TGTGCCAGCAGCGTAGGTGTAGGGTCCTACGAGCAGTACTTC.

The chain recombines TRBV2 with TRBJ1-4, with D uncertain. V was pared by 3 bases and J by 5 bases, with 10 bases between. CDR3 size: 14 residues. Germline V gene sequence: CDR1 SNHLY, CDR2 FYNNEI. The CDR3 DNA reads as TGTGCCAGCAGTGAGGGAGAGACAAATGAAAAACTGTTTTTT. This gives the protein CASSEGETNEKLFF.

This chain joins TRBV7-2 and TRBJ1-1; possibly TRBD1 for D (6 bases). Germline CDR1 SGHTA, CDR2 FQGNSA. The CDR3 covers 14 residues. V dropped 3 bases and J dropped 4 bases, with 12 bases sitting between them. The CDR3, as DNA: TGTGCCAGCAGCTTCACAGGGTTTCGCACTGAAGCTTTCTTT. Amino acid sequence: CASSFTGFRTEAFF.

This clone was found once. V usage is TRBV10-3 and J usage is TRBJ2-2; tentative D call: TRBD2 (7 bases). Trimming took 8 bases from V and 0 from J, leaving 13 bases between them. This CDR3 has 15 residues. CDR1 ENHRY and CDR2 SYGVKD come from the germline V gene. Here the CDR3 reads CAIGGGHPNTGELFF. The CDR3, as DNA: TGTGCCATCGGGGGGGGACATCCGAACACCGGGGAGCTGTTTTTT.

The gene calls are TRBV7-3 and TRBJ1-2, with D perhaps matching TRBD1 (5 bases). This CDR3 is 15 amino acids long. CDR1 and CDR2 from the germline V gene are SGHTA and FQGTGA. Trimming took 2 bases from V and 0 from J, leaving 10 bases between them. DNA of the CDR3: TGTGCCAGCAGCTTACAGGCAGGGCCTAACTATGGCTACACCTTC. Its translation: CASSLQAGPNYGYTF.

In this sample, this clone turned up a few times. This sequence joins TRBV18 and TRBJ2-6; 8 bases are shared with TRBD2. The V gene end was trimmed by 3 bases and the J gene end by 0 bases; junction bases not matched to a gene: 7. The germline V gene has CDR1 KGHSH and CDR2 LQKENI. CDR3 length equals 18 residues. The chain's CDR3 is CASSPGTSSHSGANVLTF. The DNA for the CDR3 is TGTGCCAGCTCACCCGGGACTAGTTCTCACTCTGGGGCCAACGTCCTGACTTTC. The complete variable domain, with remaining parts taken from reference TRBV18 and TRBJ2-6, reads NAGVMQNPRHLVRRRGQEARLRCSPMKGHSHVYWYRQLPEEGLKFMVYLQKENIIDESGMPKERFSAEFPKEGPSILRIQQVVRGDSAAYFCASSPGTSSHSGANVLTFGAGSRLTVL.

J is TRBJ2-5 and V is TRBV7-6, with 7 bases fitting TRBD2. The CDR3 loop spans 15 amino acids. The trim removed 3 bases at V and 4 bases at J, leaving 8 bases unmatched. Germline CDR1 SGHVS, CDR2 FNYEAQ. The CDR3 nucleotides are TGTGCCAGCAGCTTTGATACGGGGGGTCGAGAGACCCAGTACTTC. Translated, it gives CASSFDTGGRETQYF.

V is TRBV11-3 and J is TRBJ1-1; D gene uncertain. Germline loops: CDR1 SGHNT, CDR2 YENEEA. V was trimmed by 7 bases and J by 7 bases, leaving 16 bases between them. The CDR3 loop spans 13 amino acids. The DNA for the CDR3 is TGTGCCAGCAACACAGCCGGGGTGGGTGAAGCTTTCTTT. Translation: CASNTAGVGEAFF.

CDR3 protein: CASSHGQGGKDTQYF. CDR3 sequence (DNA): TGTGCCAGCAGCCACGGACAGGGGGGGAAAGATACGCAGTATTTT. The J gene is TRBJ2-3, the V gene TRBV5-4, with 10 positions matching TRBD1. The CDR3 contains 15 residues. The V gene's germline CDR1 is SGHNT and CDR2 YYREEE (reference sequence). With 4 bases clipped from V and 5 bases from J, the junction kept 7 bases outside the gene matches.

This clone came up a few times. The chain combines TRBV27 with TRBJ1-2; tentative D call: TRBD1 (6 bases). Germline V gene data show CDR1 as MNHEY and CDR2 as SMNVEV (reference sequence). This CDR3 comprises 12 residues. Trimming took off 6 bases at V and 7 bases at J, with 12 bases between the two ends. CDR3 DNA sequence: TGTGCCAGCAGCAAATCAGGGGCTGGCTACACCTTC. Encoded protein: CASSKSGAGYTF.

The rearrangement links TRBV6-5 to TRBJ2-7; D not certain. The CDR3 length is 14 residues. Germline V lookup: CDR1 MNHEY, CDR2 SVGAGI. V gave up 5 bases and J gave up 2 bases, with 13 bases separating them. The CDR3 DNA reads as TGTGCCAGCAGTGCCCTTATAGGTCCCTACGAGCAGTACTTC. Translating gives CASSALIGPYEQYF.

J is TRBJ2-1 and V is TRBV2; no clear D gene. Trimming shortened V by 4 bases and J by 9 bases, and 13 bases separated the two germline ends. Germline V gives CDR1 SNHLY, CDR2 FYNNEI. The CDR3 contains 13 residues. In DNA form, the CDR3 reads TGTGCCAGCAGTGGGCAGGTCCCCGGTGAGCAGTTCTTC. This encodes CASSGQVPGEQFF.

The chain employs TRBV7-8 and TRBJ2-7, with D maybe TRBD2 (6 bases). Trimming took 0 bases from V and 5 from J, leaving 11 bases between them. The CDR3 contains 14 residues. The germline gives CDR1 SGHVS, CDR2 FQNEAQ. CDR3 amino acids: CASSLARRVHEQYF. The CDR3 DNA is TGTGCCAGCAGCTTAGCGAGGAGGGTCCACGAGCAGTACTTC.

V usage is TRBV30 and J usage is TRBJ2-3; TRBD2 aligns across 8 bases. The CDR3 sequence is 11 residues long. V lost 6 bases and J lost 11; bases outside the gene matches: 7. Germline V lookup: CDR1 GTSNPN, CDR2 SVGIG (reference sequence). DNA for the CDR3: TGTGCCTGCGGGGGGGGAATGCAGCAGTATTTT. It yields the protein CACGGGMQQYF.

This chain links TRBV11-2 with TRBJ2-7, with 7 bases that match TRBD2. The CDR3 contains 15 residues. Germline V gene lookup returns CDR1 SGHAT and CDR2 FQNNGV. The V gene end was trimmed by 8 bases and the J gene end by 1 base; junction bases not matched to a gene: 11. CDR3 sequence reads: CASLGQRGTSYEQYF. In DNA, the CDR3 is TGTGCCAGCCTGGGCCAGCGGGGTACTTCCTACGAGCAGTACTTC.

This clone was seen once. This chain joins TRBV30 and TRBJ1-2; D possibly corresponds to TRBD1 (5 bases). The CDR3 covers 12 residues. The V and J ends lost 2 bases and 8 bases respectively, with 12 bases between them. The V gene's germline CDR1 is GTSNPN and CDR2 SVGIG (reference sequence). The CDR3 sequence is CAWSRDEGGYTF. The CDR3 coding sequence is TGTGCCTGGAGTAGGGACGAGGGAGGCTACACCTTC.

Here the CDR3 DNA reads TGCAGCGTTGCGGGCCGGGAGACCCAGTACTTC. Protein product: CSVAGRETQYF. The rearrangement links TRBV29-1 to TRBJ2-5; D gene ambiguous. Germline CDR1 reads SQVTM; CDR2 reads ANQGSEA. The V gene lost 4 bases and the J gene lost 5 bases, with 8 bases spanning the gap. The CDR3 consists of 11 residues. Based on the CDR3 plus reference TRBV29-1 and TRBJ2-5, the full variable domain is SAVISQKPSRDICQRGTSLTIQCQVDSQVTMMFWYRQQPGQSLTLIATANQGSEATYESGFVIDKFPISRPNLTFSTLTVSNMSPEDSSIYLCSVAGRETQYFGPGTRLLVL.

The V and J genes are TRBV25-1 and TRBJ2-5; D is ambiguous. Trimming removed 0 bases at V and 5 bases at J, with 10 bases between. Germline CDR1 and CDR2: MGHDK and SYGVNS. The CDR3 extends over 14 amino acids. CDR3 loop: CASSEYPGRETQYF. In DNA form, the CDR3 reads TGTGCCAGCAGTGAATACCCAGGTCGGGAGACCCAGTACTTC.

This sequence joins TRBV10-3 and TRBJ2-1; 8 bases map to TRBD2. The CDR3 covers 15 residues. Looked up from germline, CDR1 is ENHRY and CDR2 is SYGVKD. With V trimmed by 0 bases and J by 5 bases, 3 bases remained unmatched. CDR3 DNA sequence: TGTGCCATCAGTGAGTCAACGGGAGGGAACAATGAGCAGTTCTTC. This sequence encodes CAISESTGGNNEQFF.

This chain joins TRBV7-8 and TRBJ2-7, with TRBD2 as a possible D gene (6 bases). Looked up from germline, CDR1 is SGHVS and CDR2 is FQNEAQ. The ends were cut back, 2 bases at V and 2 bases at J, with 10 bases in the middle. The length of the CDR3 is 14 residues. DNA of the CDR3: TGTGCCAGCAGCTTATTAGGAGGGCCCTACGAGCAGTACTTC. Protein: CASSLLGGPYEQYF. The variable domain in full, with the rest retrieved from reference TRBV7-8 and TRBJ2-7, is GAGVSQSPRYKVAKRGQDVALRCDPISGHVSLFWYQQALGQGPEFLTYFQNEAQLDKSGLPSDRFFAERPEGSVSTLKIQRTQQEDSAVYLCASSLLGGPYEQYFGPGTRLTVT.

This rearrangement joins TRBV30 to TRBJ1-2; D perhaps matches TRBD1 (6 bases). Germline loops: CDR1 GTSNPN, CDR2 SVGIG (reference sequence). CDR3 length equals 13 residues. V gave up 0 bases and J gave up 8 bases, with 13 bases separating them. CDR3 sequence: CAWSVNRARGYTF. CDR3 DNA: TGTGCCTGGAGTGTGAACAGGGCGCGGGGCTACACCTTC.

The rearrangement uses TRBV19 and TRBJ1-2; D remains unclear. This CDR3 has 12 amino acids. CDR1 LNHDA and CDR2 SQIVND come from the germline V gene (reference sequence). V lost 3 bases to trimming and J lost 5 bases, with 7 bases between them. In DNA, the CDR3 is TGTGCCAGTAGTATGTCGGGGTATGGCTACACCTTC. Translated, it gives CASSMSGYGYTF.

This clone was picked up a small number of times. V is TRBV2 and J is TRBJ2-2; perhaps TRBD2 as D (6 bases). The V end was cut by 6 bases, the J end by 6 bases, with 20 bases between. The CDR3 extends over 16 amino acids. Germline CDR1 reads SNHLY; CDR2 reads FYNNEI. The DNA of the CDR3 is TGTGCCAGCAGCCCGGGACTCCCCGGCGCTTCCGGGGAGCTGTTTTTT. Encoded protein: CASSPGLPGASGELFF.

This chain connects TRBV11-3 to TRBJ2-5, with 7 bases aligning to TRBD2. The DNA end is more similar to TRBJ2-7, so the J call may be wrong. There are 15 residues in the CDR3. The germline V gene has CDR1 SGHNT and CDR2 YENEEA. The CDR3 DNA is TGTGCCAGCAGCTCCTTAGCGGGCCCCACCTACGAGCAGTACTTC. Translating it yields CASSSLAGPTYEQYF.